The 26 T cell receptor beta chains listed next were all sequenced from one sample in a study of blood T cells in healthy people across ages. A sample-barcoded 5' primer and a J-beta primer mix were used in a second PCR of roughly 6 to 11 cycles. TCRdb reanalysed the 5' RACE reads using MiXCR and keeps one entry per CDR3 protein. The data show about a million distinct CDR3 sequences, with 48% seen just once and around 15% held by the top ten. What was sequenced was blood. Receptor source: a man younger than 45 in good health.

This clonotype has a handful of counts. V is TRBV11-3 and J is TRBJ1-2; D unresolved. From germline, CDR1 is SGHNT and CDR2 YENEEA. The CDR3 loop spans 12 amino acids. V was trimmed by 5 bases and J by 5 bases, leaving 9 bases between them. The DNA of the CDR3 is TGTGCCAGCAGCCAGACCGAATATGGCTACACCTTC. This translates into CASSQTEYGYTF. The whole variable domain, filled in from reference TRBV11-3 and TRBJ1-2, reads EAGVVQSPRYKIIEKKQPVAFWCNPISGHNTLYWYLQNLGQGPELLIRYENEEAVDDSQLPKDRFSAERLKGVDSTLKIQPAELGDSAVYLCASSQTEYGYTFGSGTRLTVV.

In its sample, this clonotype was seen a few times. V gene TRBV7-9 combines with J gene TRBJ2-7, with D possibly matching TRBD1 (6 bases). Trimming removed 5 bases from V and 3 bases from J, with 17 bases in between. This CDR3 spans 15 amino acids. Germline CDR1 and CDR2: SEHNR and FQNEAQ (reference sequence). CDR3 protein: CASSPDSSPLYEQYF. The CDR3 DNA follows: TGTGCCAGCAGCCCGGACAGTTCGCCCCTCTACGAGCAGTACTTC.

This clonotype was seen only a few times. The chain combines TRBV10-3 with TRBJ1-2, with D hard to call. V gave up 4 bases and J gave up 2 bases, with 8 bases separating them. In germline, CDR1 is ENHRY, CDR2 SYGVKD. This CDR3 is built from 13 residues. The chain's CDR3 is CAISGAENYGYTF. CDR3 nucleotide sequence: TGTGCCATCAGTGGAGCGGAAAACTATGGCTACACCTTC.

The CDR3 spells CAYNRGYGYTF. The CDR3 coding sequence is TGTGCCTACAATCGGGGTTACGGCTACACCTTC. The chain combines TRBV30 with TRBJ1-2; D gene unclear. The length of the CDR3 is 11 residues. The germline V gene encodes CDR1 GTSNPN and CDR2 SVGIG (reference sequence). V lost 7 bases, J lost 8 bases, and 14 bases lay in between.

J is TRBJ1-1 and V is TRBV5-1; unclear D gene. The CDR3 is 14 residues long. V was pared by 4 bases and J by 3 bases, with 13 bases between. Per germline, CDR1 SGHRS and CDR2 YFSETQ. The CDR3 DNA reads TGCGCCAGCAGCCCAACTACCTGGGACACTGAAGCTTTCTTT. It encodes CASSPTTWDTEAFF.

This clonotype was detected only a few times. Given a much more abundant clone one base away, this may be a read error. The chain links TRBV12-3 or TRBV12-4 to TRBJ2-5, with D possibly TRBD1 on 5 matching bases. This CDR3 region has 13 residues. Trimming stripped 6 bases from V and 11 bases from J, with 19 bases between. Here the CDR3 reads CASRPRQYNEQYF. The CDR3 DNA follows: TGTGCCAGCAGACCCCGACAGTACAATGAGCAGTACTTC.

The chain employs TRBV6-5 and TRBJ2-5; the D gene is possibly TRBD2 (5 bases). CDR1 and CDR2 (germline): MNHEY, SVGAGI. With 6 bases removed from V and 2 bases from J, the gap between germline ends came to 10 bases. There are 13 residues in the CDR3. CDR3 DNA: TGTGCCAGCAGGAAGGACTCGCAAGAGACCCAGTACTTC. Its translation is CASRKDSQETQYF.

This clonotype was counted ten times or more. V gene TRBV12-3 or TRBV12-4 combines with J gene TRBJ1-2, with D unclear. The ends were cut back, 3 bases at V and 6 bases at J, with 5 bases in the middle. The CDR3 has 11 residues. The CDR3 is CASSLDHGYTF. The DNA for the CDR3 is TGTGCCAGCAGTTTGGACCATGGCTACACCTTC.

The chain is built from TRBV5-1 and TRBJ1-5; the D is unclear. CDR1 and CDR2 (germline): SGHRS, YFSETQ. This CDR3 contains 14 residues. Trimming shortened V by 0 bases and J by 3 bases, and 7 bases separated the two germline ends. In DNA form, the CDR3 reads TGCGCCAGCAGCTTGGGGGAGGCCAATCAGCCCCAGCATTTT. Translation: CASSLGEANQPQHF.

This clonotype came up a few times. The chain couples TRBV5-5 to TRBJ2-1; D is unclear. The CDR3 covers 14 residues. Per the germline V gene, CDR1 is SGHKS and CDR2 is YYEKEE (reference sequence). V shed 3 bases and J shed 9 bases, with 16 bases lying between them. The chain's CDR3 is CASSSLSGSGEQFF. The CDR3 region has the DNA TGTGCCAGCAGCTCCCTAAGTGGGTCAGGTGAGCAGTTCTTC.

The rearrangement uses TRBV20-1 and TRBJ2-1; the match to TRBD1 covers 8 bases. Trimming took 5 bases from V and 8 from J; bases not matched to a gene: 11. CDR3 length: 14 amino acids. Germline-derived CDR1 and CDR2 are DFQATT and SNEGSKA (reference sequence). CDR3 bases: TGCAGTGCTGGAATCGACAGGGGTATCGATGAGCAGTTCTTC. It is translated as CSAGIDRGIDEQFF.

The chain is built from TRBV29-1 and TRBJ2-7; D may be TRBD1 (5 bases). The CDR3 sequence is 14 residues long. Germline CDR1 reads SQVTM; CDR2 reads ANQGSEA. V lost 1 base, J lost 6 bases, and 16 bases lay in between. CDR3 coding DNA: TGCAGCGTTGAAGTCTCGGCCAGGGTCGTCGAGCAGTACTTC. Translated, it gives CSVEVSARVVEQYF.

V and J are TRBV29-1 and TRBJ2-3; D possibly corresponds to TRBD2 (6 bases). V lost 2 bases, J lost 3 bases, and 12 bases lay in between. The CDR3 length is 14 residues. Germline V gives CDR1 SQVTM, CDR2 ANQGSEA. The CDR3 sequence: CSVELGGITDTQYF. CDR3 sequence (DNA): TGCAGCGTTGAACTGGGGGGTATTACAGATACGCAGTATTTT.

This clonotype was recorded only once. The chain employs TRBV29-1 and TRBJ1-5, with 7 bases fitting TRBD1. Germline trimming cut 0 bases from V and 0 bases from J; bases unmatched to any gene: 5. CDR3 size: 16 residues. The V gene's germline CDR1 is SQVTM and CDR2 ANQGSEA. The CDR3, as DNA: TGCAGCGTTGAAGATCAGGGACAGACTAGCAATCAGCCCCAGCATTTT. It yields the protein CSVEDQGQTSNQPQHF. Full variable domain (rest looked up from reference TRBV29-1 and TRBJ1-5): SAVISQKPSRDICQRGTSLTIQCQVDSQVTMMFWYRQQPGQSLTLIATANQGSEATYESGFVIDKFPISRPNLTFSTLTVSNMSPEDSSIYLCSVEDQGQTSNQPQHFGDGTRLSIL.

The chain couples TRBV6-6 to TRBJ1-5, with D maybe TRBD1 (5 bases). Germline lookup yields CDR1 MNHNY and CDR2 SVGAGI (reference sequence). This CDR3 has 16 amino acids. The ends were cut back, 6 bases at V and 3 bases at J, with 18 bases in the middle. CDR3: CASSRTGGQDNQPQHF. As DNA, the CDR3 is TGTGCCAGCAGCCGAACAGGCGGACAAGACAATCAGCCCCAGCATTTT.

The genes are TRBV28 and TRBJ1-2; 9 bases match TRBD1. Germline lookup yields CDR1 MDHEN and CDR2 SYDVKM. The CDR3 is made up of 15 amino acids. V lost 8 bases, J lost 4 bases, and 11 bases stayed unmatched. In DNA form, the CDR3 reads TGTGCCAGCTTCTCCCCGGGACAGGGAGTCTATGGCTACACCTTC. Its protein product is CASFSPGQGVYGYTF.

The V and J genes are TRBV12-3 or TRBV12-4 and TRBJ2-1, with TRBD1 matching over 8 bases. The CDR3 extends over 18 amino acids. Trimming at V came to 5 bases and at J to 7 bases, leaving 19 bases not matched to a gene. This chain's CDR3 is CASSGQGATVYIGNEQFF. CDR3 nucleotide sequence: TGTGCCAGCAGTGGACAGGGAGCGACGGTTTACATTGGGAATGAGCAGTTCTTC.

The chain combines TRBV7-9 with TRBJ1-5; D gene ambiguous. This CDR3 comprises 16 residues. V dropped 1 base and J dropped 0 bases, with 10 bases sitting between them. Germline V lookup: CDR1 SEHNR, CDR2 FQNEAQ (reference sequence). As DNA, the CDR3 is TGTGCCAGCAGCTTAGGGTCCGGGAGTAGCAATCAGCCCCAGCATTTT. Its translation: CASSLGSGSSNQPQHF.

The CDR3 is CATQREATQYF. The CDR3 DNA is TGTGCCACTCAAAGGGAGGCGACGCAGTATTTT. This sequence joins TRBV2 and TRBJ2-3, with D possibly matching TRBD2 (6 bases). Germline V gene lookup returns CDR1 SNHLY and CDR2 FYNNEI. The V end was cut by 10 bases, the J end by 9 bases, with 14 bases between. The CDR3 contains 11 residues.

The chain has TRBV3-1 and TRBJ1-2; maybe TRBD1 (6 bases). This CDR3 region has 15 residues. Germline CDR1 is LGHDT and CDR2 is YNNKEL (reference sequence). Trimming shortened V by 4 bases and J by 4 bases, and 16 bases separated the two germline ends. The CDR3, as DNA: TGTGCCAGCAGCCCTCCAGGCTTAGGGGGCTATGGCTACACCTTC. It codes for CASSPPGLGGYGYTF.

This clonotype appeared a single time. V and J are TRBV7-9 and TRBJ1-6, with TRBD1 matching 8 bases. The germline gives CDR1 SEHNR, CDR2 FQNEAQ (reference sequence). CDR3 length: 16 amino acids. The J segment lost 7 bases and the V segment lost 3 bases, leaving 8 bases of the junction unmatched. In DNA, the CDR3 is TGTGCCAGCAGCTTTCAGGGGGCTTCGGAAAATTCACCCCTCCACTTT. Translating it yields CASSFQGASENSPLHF. The variable domain in full, with the rest retrieved from reference TRBV7-9 and TRBJ1-6, is DTGVSQNPRHKITKRGQNVTFRCDPISEHNRLYWYRQTLGQGPEFLTYFQNEAQLEKSRLLSDRFSAERPKGSFSTLEIQRTEQGDSAMYLCASSFQGASENSPLHFGNGTRLTVT.

V usage is TRBV6-5 and J usage is TRBJ2-4; D may be TRBD1 (6 bases). Germline lookup yields CDR1 MNHEY and CDR2 SVGAGI. The CDR3 spans 14 residues. Trimming removed 5 bases at V and 5 bases at J, with 13 bases between. DNA of the CDR3: TGTGCCAGCAGTGCCCGGGACACCCAAAACATTCAGTACTTC. Residues: CASSARDTQNIQYF.

V usage is TRBV6-5 and J usage is TRBJ2-3, with 7 bases matching TRBD2. The germline V gene has CDR1 MNHEY and CDR2 SVGAGI. The CDR3 consists of 17 residues. V shed 2 bases, J shed 2 bases, and the junction held 10 bases outside the gene matches. The DNA of the CDR3 is TGTGCCAGCAGTTACCCGCTAGCGGCAATACTCACAGATACGCAGTATTTT. It yields the protein CASSYPLAAILTDTQYF.

This rearrangement joins TRBV28 to TRBJ2-4, with 7 positions matching TRBD1. With V trimmed by 6 bases and J by 13 bases, 21 bases remained unmatched. Germline V gene data show CDR1 as MDHEN and CDR2 as SYDVKM. This CDR3 has 16 residues. CDR3 sequence (DNA): TGTGCCAGCAGCCTACTCAGAACAGGGGCGTTCAATGAGCAGTACTTC. It is translated as CASSLLRTGAFNEQYF.

The chain's CDR3 is CASSLAATGSGELFF. The CDR3 DNA reads as TGTGCCAGCAGTCTAGCCGCAACAGGGTCCGGGGAGCTGTTTTTT. This chain uses TRBV28 with TRBJ2-2; tentative D call: TRBD1 (6 bases). Per germline, CDR1 MDHEN and CDR2 SYDVKM. The V end lost 5 bases, the J end lost 6 bases, and 16 bases lay between the germline ends. The CDR3 runs to 15 residues.

This clonotype was seen more than once but under ten times. The chain joins TRBV6-5 to TRBJ2-7, with 7 bases fitting TRBD2. There are 17 residues in the CDR3. Trimming cost V 2 bases and J 2 bases; bases outside gene matches: 12. In germline, CDR1 is MNHEY, CDR2 SVGAGI. CDR3 loop: CASSYQAPGGVTYEQYF. CDR3 coding DNA: TGTGCCAGCAGTTACCAGGCCCCTGGGGGGGTTACCTACGAGCAGTACTTC.